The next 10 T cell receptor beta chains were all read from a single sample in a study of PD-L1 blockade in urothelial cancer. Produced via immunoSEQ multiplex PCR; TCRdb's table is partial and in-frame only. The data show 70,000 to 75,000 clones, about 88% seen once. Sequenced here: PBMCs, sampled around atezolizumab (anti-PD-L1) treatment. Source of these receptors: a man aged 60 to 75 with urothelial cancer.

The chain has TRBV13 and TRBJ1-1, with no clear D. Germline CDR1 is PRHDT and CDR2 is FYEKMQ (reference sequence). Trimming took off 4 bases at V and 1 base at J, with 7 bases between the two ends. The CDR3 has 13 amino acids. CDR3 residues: CASSYTRNTEAFF. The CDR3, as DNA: TGTGCCAGCAGCTACACAAGGAACACTGAAGCTTTCTTT.

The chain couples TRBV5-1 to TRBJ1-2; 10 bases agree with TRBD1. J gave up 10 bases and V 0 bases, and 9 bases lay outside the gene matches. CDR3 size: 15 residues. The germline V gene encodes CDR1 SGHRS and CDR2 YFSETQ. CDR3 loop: CASSLGGTGANDYTF. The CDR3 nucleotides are TGCGCCAGCAGCTTGGGGGGGACAGGGGCGAATGACTACACCTTC.

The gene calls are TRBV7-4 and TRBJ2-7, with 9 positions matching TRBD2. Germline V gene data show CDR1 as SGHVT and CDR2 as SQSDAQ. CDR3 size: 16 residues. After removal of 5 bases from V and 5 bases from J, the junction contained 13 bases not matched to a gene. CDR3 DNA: TGTGCCAGCAGCCCTCGGGGTAGCGGGAGAAGGAACGAGCAGTACTTC. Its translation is CASSPRGSGRRNEQYF. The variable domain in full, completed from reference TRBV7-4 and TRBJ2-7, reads GAGVSQSPRYKVAKRGRDVALRCDSISGHVTLYWYRQTLGQGSEVLTYSQSDAQRDKSGRPSGRFSAERPERSVSTLKIQRTEQGDSAVYLCASSPRGSGRRNEQYFGPGTRLTVT.

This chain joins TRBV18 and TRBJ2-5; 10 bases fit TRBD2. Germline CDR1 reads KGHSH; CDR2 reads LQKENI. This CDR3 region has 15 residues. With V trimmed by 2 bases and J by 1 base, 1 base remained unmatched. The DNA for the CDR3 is TGTGCCAGCTCACCATTAGCGGGAGGCCAAGAGACCCAGTACTTC. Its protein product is CASSPLAGGQETQYF.

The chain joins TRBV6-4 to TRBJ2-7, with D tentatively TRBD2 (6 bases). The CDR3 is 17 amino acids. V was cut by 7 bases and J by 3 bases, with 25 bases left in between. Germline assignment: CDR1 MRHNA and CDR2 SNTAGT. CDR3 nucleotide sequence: TGTGCCAGCAATGCCAGGCCGCGGTGGGAGGCGGACTACGAGCAGTACTTC. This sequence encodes CASNARPRWEADYEQYF.

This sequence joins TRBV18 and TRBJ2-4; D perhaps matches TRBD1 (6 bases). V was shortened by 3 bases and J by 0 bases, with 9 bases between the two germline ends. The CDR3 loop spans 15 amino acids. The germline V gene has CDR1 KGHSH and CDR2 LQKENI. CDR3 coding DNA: TGTGCCAGCTCACCCCCGGACAGAGCCAAAAACATTCAGTACTTC. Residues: CASSPPDRAKNIQYF.

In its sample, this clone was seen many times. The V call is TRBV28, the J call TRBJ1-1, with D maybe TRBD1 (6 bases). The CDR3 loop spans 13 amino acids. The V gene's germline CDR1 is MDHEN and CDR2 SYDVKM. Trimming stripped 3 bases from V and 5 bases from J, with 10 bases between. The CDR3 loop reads CASSFTGQTEAFF. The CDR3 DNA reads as TGTGCCAGCAGTTTCACAGGGCAGACTGAAGCTTTCTTT. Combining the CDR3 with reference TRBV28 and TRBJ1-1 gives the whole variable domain DVKVTQSSRYLVKRTGEKVFLECVQDMDHENMFWYRQDPGLGLRLIYFSYDVKMKEKGDIPEGYSVSREKKERFSLILESASTNQTSMYLCASSFTGQTEAFFGQGTRLTVV.

CDR3 nucleotide sequence: TGTGCCAGCAGTTACCGGGGGACAGGGGGGAACACTGAAGCTTTCTTT. This translates into CASSYRGTGGNTEAFF. The chain carries TRBV6-5 and TRBJ1-1; 11 positions agree with TRBD1. The germline gives CDR1 MNHEY, CDR2 SVGAGI. The CDR3 extends over 16 amino acids. V shed 2 bases, J shed 1 base, and the junction held 3 bases outside the gene matches.

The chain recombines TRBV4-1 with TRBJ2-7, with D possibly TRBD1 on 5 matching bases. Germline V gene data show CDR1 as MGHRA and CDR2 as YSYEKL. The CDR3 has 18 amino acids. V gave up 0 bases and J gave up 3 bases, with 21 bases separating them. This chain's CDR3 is CASSQERYRQPHFYEQYF. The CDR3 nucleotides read TGCGCCAGCAGCCAAGAACGGTACAGACAGCCCCACTTCTACGAGCAGTACTTC.

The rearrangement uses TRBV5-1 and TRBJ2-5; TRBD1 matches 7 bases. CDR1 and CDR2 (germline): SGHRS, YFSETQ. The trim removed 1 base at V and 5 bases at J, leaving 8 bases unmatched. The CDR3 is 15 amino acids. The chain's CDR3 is CASSLNGQGVETQYF. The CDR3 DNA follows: TGCGCCAGCAGCTTGAACGGGCAGGGGGTTGAGACCCAGTACTTC.